This T cell receptor beta chain is drawn from a study of blood T cell repertoires in COVID-19. Data came from immunoSEQ multiplex PCR; TCRdb stores just in-frame clones and leaves some out. The table includes 25,000 to 30,000 clones, about 80% detected once. V shed 5 bases and J shed 3 bases, with 11 bases lying between them. This CDR3 comprises 13 residues. Germline CDR1 reads SGHDN; CDR2 reads FVKESK. This chain links TRBV14 with TRBJ2-7; D is possibly TRBD2 (6 bases). Specimen: peripheral blood. The sequence was collected from a human donor in a cohort sampled during active COVID-19. CDR3 amino acids: CASSALRGYEQYF. DNA for the CDR3: TGTGCCAGCAGCGCGCTGCGGGGCTACGAGCAGTACTTC.